What follows are 18 T cell receptor beta chains derived from one specimen sequenced in a study of OX40 agonist ivuxolimab in advanced cancers. The data were produced by immunoSEQ multiplex PCR, yet TCRdb's version contains in-frame clones alone and is incomplete. Counted here are 25,000 to 30,000 clones, 90% to 95% occurring once; the ten biggest clones make up roughly a tenth. The input for sequencing was CD4+ or CD8+ T cells sorted from blood, taken in a trial of the OX40 agonist ivuxolimab. These receptors were taken from an adult with an advanced solid tumor such as melanoma, head and neck, liver or kidney cancer.

This clone was seen once. The chain combines TRBV19 with TRBJ1-4; TRBD1 agrees at 10 bases. V lost 7 bases to trimming and J lost 10 bases; unmatched junction nucleotides: 12. There are 15 residues in the CDR3. The germline CDR1 and CDR2 sequences are LNHDA and SQIVND (reference sequence). CDR3 coding DNA: TGTGCCAGTAACCCCGGGACAGGGGAGGTCAGAAAACTGTTTTTT. Its protein product is CASNPGTGEVRKLFF.

The rearrangement links TRBV4-3 to TRBJ2-2, with 8 bases that match TRBD1. Germline lookup yields CDR1 LGHNA and CDR2 YSLEER. The CDR3 totals 15 residues. V dropped 1 base and J dropped 3; count of bases not matched to a gene: 1. The CDR3 DNA is TGCGCCAGCAGCCAAGGGACAGGGTACACCGGGGAGCTGTTTTTT. Translating gives CASSQGTGYTGELFF.

V and J are TRBV5-5 and TRBJ2-5; 8 bases align to TRBD1. Germline V gene lookup returns CDR1 SGHKS and CDR2 YYEKEE (reference sequence). CDR3 length: 16 residues. The V and J ends lost 3 bases and 1 base, in that order; junction bases with no gene match: 8. CDR3 amino acids: CASSWGQDLFQETQYF. In DNA, the CDR3 is TGTGCCAGCAGCTGGGGACAGGATCTCTTCCAAGAGACCCAGTACTTC.

The chain has TRBV18 and TRBJ2-6; D call uncertain. This CDR3 has 16 amino acids. Trimming pared 0 bases from V and 4 bases from J, leaving 10 bases between. Germline CDR1 and CDR2: KGHSH and LQKENI. The CDR3 sequence is CASSPPNGSGANVLTF. The DNA for the CDR3 is TGTGCCAGCTCACCACCGAATGGGTCCGGGGCCAACGTCCTGACTTTC.

There are a few counts of this clone. The chain is built from TRBV6-5 and TRBJ2-7; tentative D call: TRBD1 (5 bases). The CDR3 runs to 14 residues. The ends were cut back, 7 bases at V and 1 base at J, with 14 bases in the middle. Germline V gene sequence: CDR1 MNHEY, CDR2 SVGAGI. This CDR3 reads CASILETASYEQYF. CDR3 DNA sequence: TGTGCCAGCATTTTAGAGACAGCTTCCTACGAGCAGTACTTC.

V and J are TRBV2 and TRBJ2-5, with a weak D call TRBD1 (5 bases). This CDR3 region has 14 residues. Trimming took off 3 bases at V and 5 bases at J, with 13 bases between the two ends. Germline values: CDR1 SNHLY, CDR2 FYNNEI. The CDR3 nucleotides are TGTGCCAGCAGTGACTGGCAGGGTCTGGAGACCCAGTACTTC. The encoded protein is CASSDWQGLETQYF. The full variable domain, completed using reference TRBV2 and TRBJ2-5, is EPEVTQTPSHQVTQMGQEVILRCVPISNHLYFYWYRQILGQKVEFLVSFYNNEISEKSEIFDDQFSVERPDGSNFTLKIRSTKLEDSAMYFCASSDWQGLETQYFGPGTRLLVL.

The CDR3: CASSAGQGYEQYF. The CDR3 DNA reads as TGTGCCAGCAGCGCCGGACAGGGTTACGAGCAGTACTTC. The chain has TRBV5-6 and TRBJ2-7; 8 nucleotides match TRBD1. Germline V gives CDR1 SGHDT, CDR2 YYEEEE. The CDR3 runs to 13 residues. After removal of 4 bases from V and 4 bases from J, the junction contained 4 bases not matched to a gene.

The CDR3 is CASSGWDEKLFF. The CDR3 DNA reads as TGTGCCAGTAGTGGCTGGGATGAAAAACTGTTTTTT. The rearrangement uses TRBV19 and TRBJ1-4, with D hard to call. In germline, CDR1 is LNHDA, CDR2 SQIVND (reference sequence). Trimming pared 5 bases from V and 6 bases from J, leaving 7 bases between. The CDR3 has 12 residues.

This chain links TRBV13 with TRBJ2-7; possibly TRBD2 for D (6 bases). Germline V CDR1 and CDR2: PRHDT, FYEKMQ (reference sequence). The V and J ends lost 5 bases and 2 bases respectively, with 13 bases between them. The CDR3 is made up of 14 amino acids. CDR3 nucleotide sequence: TGTGCCAGCAGCCCAGGGACTTCTGCCTACGAGCAGTACTTC. The encoded protein is CASSPGTSAYEQYF.

The chain uses TRBV6-5 and TRBJ1-1; D not resolved. Germline lookup yields CDR1 MNHEY and CDR2 SVGAGI. Trimming cost V 4 bases and J 1 base, with 13 bases left between them. The CDR3 extends over 15 amino acids. Written as DNA, the CDR3 is TGTGCCAGCAGTTCACATGCCACGAGGAACACTGAAGCTTTCTTT. Its protein product is CASSSHATRNTEAFF.

The chain recombines TRBV2 with TRBJ2-1; 12 positions match TRBD1. The CDR3 contains 14 residues. CDR1 and CDR2 (germline): SNHLY, FYNNEI. J lost 5 bases, V lost 7 bases, and 3 bases had no gene match. CDR3: CASIRDRGHNEQFF. The CDR3 coding sequence is TGTGCCAGCATCCGGGACAGGGGGCACAATGAGCAGTTCTTC.

The rearrangement joins TRBV9 to TRBJ1-4; D remains ambiguous. The CDR3 runs to 15 residues. Germline V lookup: CDR1 SGDLS, CDR2 YYNGEE. Trimming cost V 4 bases and J 8 bases, with 18 bases left between them. The chain's CDR3 is CASSPDGDMDEKLFF. The CDR3 DNA reads TGTGCCAGCAGCCCAGACGGGGATATGGACGAAAAACTGTTTTTT. The full variable domain, completed using reference TRBV9 and TRBJ1-4, is DSGVTQTPKHLITATGQRVTLRCSPRSGDLSVYWYQQSLDQGLQFLIQYYNGEERAKGNILERFSAQQFPDLHSELNLSSLELGDSALYFCASSPDGDMDEKLFFGSGTQLSVL.

V and J are TRBV4-3 and TRBJ2-1, with 11 nucleotides matching TRBD1. V lost 0 bases, J lost 2 bases, and 3 bases stayed unmatched. Germline V gene data show CDR1 as LGHNA and CDR2 as YSLEER. This CDR3 region has 17 residues. DNA for the CDR3: TGCGCCAGCAGCCAAGATTGGGGACAGGGGGCCTACAATGAGCAGTTCTTC. Its protein is CASSQDWGQGAYNEQFF.

This chain joins TRBV28 and TRBJ1-1; D uncertain. The V end lost 3 bases, the J end lost 1 base, and 9 bases lay between the germline ends. Per the germline V gene, CDR1 is MDHEN and CDR2 is SYDVKM. The CDR3 totals 14 residues. The CDR3 spells CASSFLPGNTEAFF. Written as DNA, the CDR3 is TGTGCCAGCAGTTTCCTCCCGGGGAACACTGAAGCTTTCTTT.

The rearrangement uses TRBV6-1 and TRBJ1-2, with a possible D match to TRBD1 (5 bases). Deletions cut 6 bases from V and 8 bases from J, with 22 bases between. From germline, CDR1 is MNHNS and CDR2 SASEGT. This CDR3 is built from 15 residues. Written as DNA, the CDR3 is TGTGCCAGCAGCGCCTCCAACTGGGCAGGGAAAGGCTACACCTTC. Translation: CASSASNWAGKGYTF.

The chain is built from TRBV6-4 and TRBJ2-1, with 7 bases aligning to TRBD2. V was clipped by 2 bases and J by 7 bases; unmatched bases: 11. Germline V gene lookup returns CDR1 MRHNA and CDR2 SNTAGT. The CDR3 length is 16 residues. The CDR3 reads CASSDLREGLPNEQFF. For the CDR3, the DNA is TGTGCCAGCAGTGACCTTAGGGAGGGCCTTCCGAATGAGCAGTTCTTC.

This chain connects TRBV13 to TRBJ1-6; D is unclear. Germline assignment: CDR1 PRHDT and CDR2 FYEKMQ (reference sequence). The CDR3 loop spans 16 amino acids. The V and J ends lost 5 bases and 2 bases respectively, with 13 bases between them. The CDR3 protein is CASSHREATYNSPLHF. The CDR3 region has the DNA TGTGCCAGCAGCCATAGAGAGGCGACCTATAATTCACCCCTCCACTTT.

V and J are TRBV28 and TRBJ1-1, with D possibly matching TRBD1 (5 bases). CDR3 length equals 13 residues. V shed 2 bases and J shed 5 bases, with 9 bases lying between them. In germline, CDR1 is MDHEN, CDR2 SYDVKM. The CDR3 region has the DNA TGTGCCAGCAGTTTACAGGGAGGAACTGAAGCTTTCTTT. Protein product: CASSLQGGTEAFF.